A selection of T cell receptor beta chains follows, all from one sample in a study of blood T cell repertoires in COVID-19. Clones were read by immunoSEQ multiplex PCR, and TCRdb kept only the in-frame ones, dropping some. Of 50,000 to 70,000 clones detected, 76% appear once; the ten largest clones hold over 20%. The sample comprised peripheral blood. Receptors were obtained from a man in his fifties or sixties with active or convalescent COVID-19. CDR3s leave out the opening cysteine and the closing phenylalanine or tryptophan.

V gene | CDR3 protein
TRBV11-2 | ASRRTSGNTGELF
TRBV2 | ASSVSAGGLPGELF
TRBV5-1 | ASSLNRWDRMNTEAF
TRBV7-2 | ASSAGQVGQPQH
TRBV19 | ASSIADRNQPQH
TRBV4-1 | ASSQDPLDSTGELF
TRBV18 | ASSDFGVRHTEAF
TRBV10-3 | AMGTSGSFNYNEQF
TRBV30 | AWSVPTSAYNEQF
TRBV21-1 | ASPGTGEWNTEAF
TRBV19 | ASTDRARNQPQH
TRBV15 | ATSRGFSGAPDEQY
TRBV12-5 | ASGPYSLLGTEAF
TRBV15 | ATSRDWVEGAHYGYT
TRBV7-8 | ASSFSMSPTEDTGELF
TRBV3-1/TRBV3-2 | ASSKGTGSANYGYT
TRBV6-6 | ASSRSTGPSEQY
TRBV7-2 | ASSPAGLAYNEQF
TRBV30 | AWRNRPVDTEAF
TRBV5-4 | ASSTRDRANYGYT
TRBV19 | ASSNRGIHNEQF
TRBV30 | AWSATTSGSVDTQY
TRBV10-3 | AIRTSGGRETQY
TRBV27 | ASSQKTGQAYRYT
TRBV7-2 | ASGQAGLVGTQY
TRBV6-5 | ASSYGGSEQY
TRBV7-9 | ASSFPGPSYEQY
TRBV21-1 | ASSKAQGYTEAF
TRBV3-1/TRBV3-2 | ASSRDTGSYEQY
TRBV6-5 | ASSRYSYNEQF
TRBV27 | ASSADRWSNEQY
TRBV18 | ASSPDRNQPQH
TRBV19 | ASSIDGTGGNQPQH
TRBV5-1 | ASSDGGSNYGYT
TRBV7-6 | ASSRAGTPAAGELF
TRBV3-1/TRBV3-2 | ASSQGDWGFSDDF
TRBV5-1 | ASSFMDRDYEQY
TRBV9 | ASSPSGLADPSSYNEQF
TRBV5-6 | ASSKNQAGANVLT
TRBV19 | ASRLAGADTQY
TRBV9 | ARPQGIGELF
TRBV6-6 | ASSYMEGGEQY
TRBV7-8 | ASSPGQGVSTNEKLF
TRBV5-1 | ASTPGGGYNEQF
TRBV7-9 | ASSLGRDTYGYT
TRBV19 | ASIAENTEAF
TRBV4-2 | ASSQDGTENNEQF
TRBV7-8 | ASSSPETGWEQETQY
TRBV21-1 | ASSTRPGTLRGIYEQY
TRBV19 | ASSIMASNEKLF
TRBV19 | ASKKEGTGGKFIQY
TRBV11-2 | ASSLASRPQDGYT